A selection of T cell receptor beta chains follows, all from one sample in a study of blood T cell repertoires in COVID-19. Measured with immunoSEQ multiplex PCR; TCRdb has only the in-frame clones, and not every one. The sample contains 70,000 to 75,000 clones, roughly 80% of which appear only once. Sequenced input: peripheral blood. The receptor source for this set is a woman aged 60-75 years with acute or convalescent COVID-19. CDR3s include the opening cysteine and the closing phenylalanine or tryptophan. D genes are given only for firm matches. The listing skips clone size in some rows; elsewhere it reads once, few, many or a size class.

CASSEAYGGRAFF TGTGCCAGCAGTGAAGCGTACGGGGGTAGAGCTTTCTTT TRBJ1-1 once TRBV6-1 NA
CASSLLQGEVFGYTF TGTGCCAGCAGCCTACTACAGGGGGAGGTTTTTGGCTACACCTTC TRBJ1-2 NA TRBV5-6 TRBD1
CASSSRGGTEAFF TGTGCCAGCAGCTCCCGGGGGGGCACTGAAGCTTTCTTT TRBJ1-1 NA TRBV7-6 NA
CASSLERGLNTEAFF TGTGCCAGCAGCTTGGAGCGGGGACTGAACACTGAAGCTTTCTTT TRBJ1-1 NA TRBV5-6 NA
CASSARDSLAEAFF TGTGCCAGCAGCGCCCGGGACTCCTTAGCTGAAGCTTTCTTT TRBJ1-1 NA TRBV3-1/TRBV3-2 NA
CSASHPGGDYGYTF TGCAGTGCTAGTCATCCGGGAGGGGACTATGGCTACACCTTC TRBJ1-2 few TRBV20-1 NA
CAIKTGGDSGNTIYF TGTGCCATCAAGACAGGGGGGGACTCTGGAAACACCATATATTTT TRBJ1-3 NA TRBV10-3 TRBD1
CASSRRRGGGNEQFF TGTGCCAGCAGCAGGAGGCGGGGGGGAGGTAATGAGCAGTTCTTC TRBJ2-1 NA TRBV9 TRBD2
CAIREGELKTNYGYTF TGTGCCATCAGGGAGGGTGAACTGAAGACTAACTATGGCTACACCTTC TRBJ1-2 NA TRBV10-3 NA
CASSLAAGRGDNEQFF TGTGCCAGCAGCTTAGCGGCCGGGAGGGGAGACAATGAGCAGTTCTTC TRBJ2-1 once TRBV11-3 TRBD2
CASSHAGADGYTF TGTGCCAGCAGCCATGCAGGGGCTGATGGCTACACCTTC TRBJ1-2 few TRBV3-1/TRBV3-2 NA
CASSRPGGSAETQYF TGTGCCAGTAGTCGTCCAGGGGGCTCGGCGGAGACCCAGTACTTC TRBJ2-5 few TRBV19 TRBD1
CASSPTTGGEDYGYTF TGTGCCAGCTCACCGACGACAGGGGGCGAAGACTATGGCTACACCTTC TRBJ1-2 NA TRBV18 TRBD1
CAWSVGGMTDTQYF TGTGCCTGGAGTGTTGGCGGGATGACAGATACGCAGTATTTT TRBJ2-3 once TRBV30 NA
CASSLFALTEAFF TGTGCCAGCAGTTTATTTGCCCTAACTGAAGCTTTCTTT TRBJ1-1 NA TRBV27 NA
CASSPAAGNTIYF TGTGCCAGCTCACCAGCGGCCGGAAACACCATATATTTT TRBJ1-3 NA TRBV18 NA